This TCR beta chain was captured in a study of blood T cell repertoires in COVID-19. On the study more broadly: COVID-19 samples, acute and convalescent, were from the United States, Italy and Spain. T cells, B-cell-depleted T cells, or PBMCs supplied cDNA or gDNA.

How the authors handled the data: How many nucleated cells were present was estimated from reference gene primer amplification. Clones were read by immunoSEQ multiplex PCR, and TCRdb kept only the in-frame ones, dropping some. The V and J calls and clone size come from that table; D and trimming were worked out from the DNA. This table holds about 58,000 clones, about 88% found once. This clone appeared once. Germline values: CDR1 ENHRY, CDR2 SYGVKD. This CDR3 has 13 residues. Trimming stripped 0 bases from V and 4 bases from J, with 4 bases between. Sequenced input: peripheral blood. The chain combines TRBV10-3 with TRBJ2-1; D uncertain. This receptor was identified in a woman aged 55-70 years with active COVID-19. The CDR3 loop reads CAISESEYNEQFF. CDR3 nucleotides: TGTGCCATCAGTGAGTCGGAGTACAATGAGCAGTTCTTC.